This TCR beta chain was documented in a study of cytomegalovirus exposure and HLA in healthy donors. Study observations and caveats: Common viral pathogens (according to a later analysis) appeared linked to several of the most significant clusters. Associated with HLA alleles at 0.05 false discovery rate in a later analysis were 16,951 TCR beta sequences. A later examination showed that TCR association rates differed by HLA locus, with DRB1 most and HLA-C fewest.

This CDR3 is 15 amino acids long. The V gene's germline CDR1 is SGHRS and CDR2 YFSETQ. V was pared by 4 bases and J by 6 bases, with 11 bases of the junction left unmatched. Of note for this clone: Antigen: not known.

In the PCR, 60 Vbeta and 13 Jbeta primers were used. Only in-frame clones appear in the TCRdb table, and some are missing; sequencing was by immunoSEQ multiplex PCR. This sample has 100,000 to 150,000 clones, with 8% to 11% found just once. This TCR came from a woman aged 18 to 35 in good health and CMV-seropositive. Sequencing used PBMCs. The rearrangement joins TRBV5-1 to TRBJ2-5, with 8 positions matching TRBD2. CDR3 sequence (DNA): TGCGCCAGCAGCCCCAACAAGGCGGGAGGTAAGACCCAGTACTTC. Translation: CASSPNKAGGKTQYF.